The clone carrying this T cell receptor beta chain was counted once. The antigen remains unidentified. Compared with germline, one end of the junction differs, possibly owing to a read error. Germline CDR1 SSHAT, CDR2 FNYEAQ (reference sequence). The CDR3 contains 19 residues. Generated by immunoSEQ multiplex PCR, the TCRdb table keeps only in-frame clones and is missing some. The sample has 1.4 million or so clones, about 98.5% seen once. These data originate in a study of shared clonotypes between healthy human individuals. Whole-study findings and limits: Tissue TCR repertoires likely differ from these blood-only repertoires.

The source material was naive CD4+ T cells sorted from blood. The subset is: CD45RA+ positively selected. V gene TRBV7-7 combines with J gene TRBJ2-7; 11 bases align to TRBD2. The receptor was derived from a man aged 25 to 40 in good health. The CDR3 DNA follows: TGTGCTAGCAGCTTAGCGTGGGAACTAGCGGGAGAATTCCACTACGAGCAGTACTTC. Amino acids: CASSLAWELAGEFHYEQYF.